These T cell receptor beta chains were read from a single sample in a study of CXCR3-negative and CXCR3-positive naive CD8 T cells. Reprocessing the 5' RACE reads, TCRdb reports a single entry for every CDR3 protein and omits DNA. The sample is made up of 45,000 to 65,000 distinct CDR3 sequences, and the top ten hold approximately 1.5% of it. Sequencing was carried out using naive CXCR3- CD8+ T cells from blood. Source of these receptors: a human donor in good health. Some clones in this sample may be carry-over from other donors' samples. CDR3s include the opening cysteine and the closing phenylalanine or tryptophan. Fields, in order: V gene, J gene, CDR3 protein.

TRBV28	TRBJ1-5	CASSLVKGVRNQPQHF
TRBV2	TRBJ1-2	CASGDSYGYTF
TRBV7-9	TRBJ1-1	CASSSRQDLEAFF
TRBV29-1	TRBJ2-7	CSVEEASPNSQYEQYF
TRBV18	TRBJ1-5	CASSPVVVVNQPQHF
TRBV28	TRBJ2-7	CASSLIQGRYEQYF
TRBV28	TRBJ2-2	CASSYGPDTGELFF
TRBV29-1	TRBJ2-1	CSVQGTGGGQAYNEQFF
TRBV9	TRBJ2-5	CASSSTGGETQYF
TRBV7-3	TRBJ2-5	CASSFFGSGRQETQYF
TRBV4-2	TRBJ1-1	CASSQVLDTEAFF
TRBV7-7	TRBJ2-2	CASSQGNRQTGELFF
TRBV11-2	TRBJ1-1	CASSLDREREAFF
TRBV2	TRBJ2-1	CASGGTSGSYNEQFF
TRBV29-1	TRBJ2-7	CSVTGGKNYERYF
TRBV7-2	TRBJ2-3	CASSLVGLGGFTDTQYF
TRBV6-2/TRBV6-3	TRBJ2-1	CASSARLEGSDEQFF
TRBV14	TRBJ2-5	CASSSTGYQETQYF
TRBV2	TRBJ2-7	CASSENRQGAYEQYF
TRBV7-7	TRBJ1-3	CASSLRRRCSGNTIYF
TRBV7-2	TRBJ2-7	CASSPPNFSGRAVYEQYF
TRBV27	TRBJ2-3	CASSFGVYDTQYF
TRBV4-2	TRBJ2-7	CASSQDGTSGGYEQYF
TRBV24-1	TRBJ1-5	CATRGTGLNQPQHF
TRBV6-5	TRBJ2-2	CASSYSFLTGELFF
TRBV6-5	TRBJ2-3	CASSSVRESTDTQYF
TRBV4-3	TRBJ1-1	CASSQITAVHTEALF
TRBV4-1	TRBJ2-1	CASSQDVWGGMNEQFF
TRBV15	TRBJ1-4	CATSRGIATNEKLFF
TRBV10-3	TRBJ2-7	CAISSKAYEQYF
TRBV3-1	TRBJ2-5	CASSTRLAGDETQYF
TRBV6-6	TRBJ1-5	CASSSPGTVQPQHF
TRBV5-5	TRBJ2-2	CASSPRGSGELFF
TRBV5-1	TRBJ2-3	CASSLEPLADTQYF
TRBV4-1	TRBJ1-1	CASSQEAANTEAFF
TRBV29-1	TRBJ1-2	CSVETEVDYGYTF
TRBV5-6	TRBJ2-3	CASSRGSTDTQYF
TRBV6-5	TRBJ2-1	CASSYPRGRYNEQFF
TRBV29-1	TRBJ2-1	CSVDDSSYNEQFF
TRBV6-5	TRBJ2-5	CASWDYQETQYF
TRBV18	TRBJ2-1	CASSPERVSYNEQFF
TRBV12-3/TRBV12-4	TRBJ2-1	CASSLVSGEQFF
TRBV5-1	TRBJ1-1	CASSFPGQGMNTEAFF
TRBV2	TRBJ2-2	CATVGENTGELFF
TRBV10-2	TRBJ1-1	CASSEFTVGGNTEAFF
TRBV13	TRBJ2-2	CASSHGTGGPRTGELFF
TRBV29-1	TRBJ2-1	CSAIPPQNEQFF
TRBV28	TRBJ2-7	CASSLYRGLGSYEQYF
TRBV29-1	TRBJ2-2	CSGLEYSGELFF
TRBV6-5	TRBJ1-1	CASSYSRGSTEAFF
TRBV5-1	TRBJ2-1	CASSLVEDEQFF
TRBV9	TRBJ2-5	CASSATGTGETQYF
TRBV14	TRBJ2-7	CASAGTPGREQYF